Listed below are T cell receptor beta chains from one sample, sequenced in a study of control samples from healthy donors and cancer patients. Measured with immunoSEQ multiplex PCR; TCRdb has only the in-frame clones, and not every one. This sample has 120,000 to 150,000 clones, with under 95% found just once. Sequenced: blood. The receptors derive from a man younger than 30 in good health. Both conserved end residues are trimmed from each CDR3. A D gene is named only where the DNA matches it firmly.

>TRBV19|TRBJ2-3|TRBD1
ASSNPGQGLDTQY
>TRBV28|TRBJ1-1|NA
ASTPAGGRNTEAF
>TRBV6-5|TRBJ2-7|NA
ASSTDRHYEQY
>TRBV4-3|TRBJ2-7|TRBD2
ASSQDPPSGAHEQY
>TRBV4-2|TRBJ2-7|NA
ASSLDDRSYEQY
>TRBV27|TRBJ2-2|TRBD2
ASSSRGGPNTGELF
>TRBV7-9|TRBJ2-5|NA
ASSLGGLPQETQY
>TRBV4-1|TRBJ2-1|NA
ASSQEVIPRF
>TRBV7-9|TRBJ1-1|TRBD1
ASSRTGANTEAF
>TRBV18|TRBJ2-2|NA
ASSPPTANTGELF
>TRBV7-9|TRBJ2-7|TRBD1
ASSLRTGSSYEQY
>TRBV11-2|TRBJ2-5|TRBD2
ASSSVAGGETQY
>TRBV4-3|TRBJ1-1|NA
ASSQDLPGTITEAF
>TRBV10-3|TRBJ2-7|NA
AISERGAGYEQY
>TRBV7-3|TRBJ2-5|NA
ASSLIWTSETQY
>TRBV6-5|TRBJ1-1|NA
ASSYSTWNTEAF
>TRBV13|TRBJ2-7|TRBD1
ASSGQGGYEQY
>TRBV6-5|TRBJ2-7|TRBD2
AGPRGENYEQY
>TRBV19|TRBJ1-1|TRBD1
ASSTGTGSSGTEAF
>TRBV6-5|TRBJ2-7|TRBD1
ASKRGTGSYEQY
>TRBV3-1/TRBV3-2|TRBJ2-2|NA
ASSQGGEGRSRAGELF